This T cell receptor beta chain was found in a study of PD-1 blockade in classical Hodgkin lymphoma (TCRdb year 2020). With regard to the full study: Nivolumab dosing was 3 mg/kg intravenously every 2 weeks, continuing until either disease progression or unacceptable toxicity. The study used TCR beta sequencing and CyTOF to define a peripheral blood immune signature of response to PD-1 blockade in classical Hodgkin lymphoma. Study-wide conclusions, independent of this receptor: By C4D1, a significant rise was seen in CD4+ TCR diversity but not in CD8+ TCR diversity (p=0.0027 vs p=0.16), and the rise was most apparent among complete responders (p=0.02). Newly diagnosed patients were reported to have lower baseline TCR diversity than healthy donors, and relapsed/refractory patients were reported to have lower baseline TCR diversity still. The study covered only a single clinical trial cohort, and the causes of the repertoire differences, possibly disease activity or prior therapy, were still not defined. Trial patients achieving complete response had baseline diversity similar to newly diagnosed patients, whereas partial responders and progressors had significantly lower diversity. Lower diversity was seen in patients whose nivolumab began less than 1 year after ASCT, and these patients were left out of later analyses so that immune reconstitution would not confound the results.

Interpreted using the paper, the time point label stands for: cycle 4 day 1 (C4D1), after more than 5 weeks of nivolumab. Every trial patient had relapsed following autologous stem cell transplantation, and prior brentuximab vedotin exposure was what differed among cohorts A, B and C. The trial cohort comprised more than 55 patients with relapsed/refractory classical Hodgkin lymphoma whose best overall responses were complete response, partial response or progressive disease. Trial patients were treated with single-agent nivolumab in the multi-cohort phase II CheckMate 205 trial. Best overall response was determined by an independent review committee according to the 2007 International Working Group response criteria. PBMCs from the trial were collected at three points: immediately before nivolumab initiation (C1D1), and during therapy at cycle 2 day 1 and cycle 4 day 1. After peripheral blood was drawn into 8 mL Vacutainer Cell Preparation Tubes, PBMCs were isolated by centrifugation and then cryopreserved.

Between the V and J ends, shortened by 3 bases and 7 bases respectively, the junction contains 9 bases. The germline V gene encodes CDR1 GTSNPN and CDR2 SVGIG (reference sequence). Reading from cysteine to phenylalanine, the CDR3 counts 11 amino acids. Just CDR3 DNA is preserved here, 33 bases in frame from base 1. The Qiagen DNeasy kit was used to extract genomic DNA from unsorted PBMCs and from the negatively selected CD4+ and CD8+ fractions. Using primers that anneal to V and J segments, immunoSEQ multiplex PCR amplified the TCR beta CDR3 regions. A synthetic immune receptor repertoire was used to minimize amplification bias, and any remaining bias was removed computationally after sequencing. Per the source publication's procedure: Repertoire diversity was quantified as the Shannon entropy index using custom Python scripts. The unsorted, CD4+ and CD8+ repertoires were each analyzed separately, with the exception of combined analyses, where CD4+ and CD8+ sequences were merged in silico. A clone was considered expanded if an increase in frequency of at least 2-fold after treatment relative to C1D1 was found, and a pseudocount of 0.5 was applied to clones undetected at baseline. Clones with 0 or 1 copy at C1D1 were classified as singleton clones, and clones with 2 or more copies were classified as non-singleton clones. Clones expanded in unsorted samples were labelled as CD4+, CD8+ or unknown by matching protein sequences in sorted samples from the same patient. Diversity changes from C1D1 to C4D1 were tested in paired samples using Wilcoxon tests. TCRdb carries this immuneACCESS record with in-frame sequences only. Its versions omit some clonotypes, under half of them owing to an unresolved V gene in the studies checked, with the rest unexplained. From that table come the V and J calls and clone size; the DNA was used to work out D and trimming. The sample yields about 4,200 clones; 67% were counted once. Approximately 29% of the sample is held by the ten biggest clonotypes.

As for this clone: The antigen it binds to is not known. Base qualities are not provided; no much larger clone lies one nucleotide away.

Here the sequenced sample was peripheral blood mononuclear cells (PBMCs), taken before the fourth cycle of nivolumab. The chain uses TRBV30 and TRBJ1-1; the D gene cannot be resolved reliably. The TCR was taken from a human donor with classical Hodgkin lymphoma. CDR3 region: CAWSSHHEAFF. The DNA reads TGTGCCTGGAGCTCACATCATGAAGCTTTCTTT. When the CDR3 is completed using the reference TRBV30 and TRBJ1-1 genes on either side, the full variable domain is SQTIHQWPATLVQPVGSPLSLECTVEGTSNPNLYWYRQAAGRGLQLLFYSVGIGQISSEVPQNLSASRPQDRQFILSSKKLLLSDSGFYLCAWSSHHEAFFGQGTRLTVV.